This note documents a single T cell receptor beta chain sequence. No antigen is known for it. RNA transcripts yielded amplified TCR beta CDR3 regions. HTBI-primed RT-PCR formed the first round, and a multiplex PCR formed the second. TCRdb ran MiXCR on the multiplex PCR reads and lists one entry per CDR3 protein. Among roughly 700,000 distinct CDR3 sequences, 40% were seen once, and the ten largest hold 44%. Other autoimmune diseases, uncontrolled infections, pregnancy and lactation each led to patient exclusion. These data belong to a study of Graves' ophthalmopathy and Graves' hyperthyroidism. As for the study in general: No treatment had been given when peripheral blood was collected at initial diagnosis.

Whole-study results and caveats: From stable hyperthyroidism, ophthalmopathy was separated by a 13-signature model with 87.88% sensitivity and over 70% specificity. With a specificity of around 77% and a sensitivity of 60% to 71%, the model predicted ophthalmopathy progression.

Trimming removed 6 bases at V and 0 bases at J, with 11 bases between. The CDR3 extends over 14 amino acids. Germline V lookup: CDR1 SNHLY, CDR2 FYNNEI. This TCR was recovered from an adult man with Graves' ophthalmopathy. The source material was peripheral blood. The rearrangement joins TRBV2 to TRBJ2-5, with a possible D match to TRBD2 (6 bases). CDR3 bases: TGTGCCAGCAGACGCCGGGACTACCAAGAGACCCAGTACTTC. Its translation is CASRRRDYQETQYF.